This T cell receptor beta chain was observed in a study of cytomegalovirus exposure and HLA in healthy donors. General study points: Most likely, a cluster of highly shared sequence variants arose as a sequencing artifact.

Turning to this clone: Its antigen is still unknown.

Researchers ran the PCR with 60 Vbeta and 13 Jbeta primers. Only in-frame clones appear in the TCRdb table, and some are missing; sequencing was by immunoSEQ multiplex PCR. The sample lists around 200,000 clones, 70% to 75% seen once, with 3% to 4% in the top ten. This sequence originates from a woman in her twenties or thirties in good health and CMV-seropositive. The sequenced material came from PBMCs.

CDR3 DNA sequence: TGTGCCAGCGGGGCAGGCTCCTACAATGAGCAGTTCTTC. This encodes CASGAGSYNEQFF. This chain joins TRBV6-6 and TRBJ2-1; D is perhaps TRBD1 (5 bases). This CDR3 is built from 13 residues. Germline CDR1 MNHNY, CDR2 SVGAGI (reference sequence). Trimming removed 8 bases at V and 0 bases at J, with 8 bases between.